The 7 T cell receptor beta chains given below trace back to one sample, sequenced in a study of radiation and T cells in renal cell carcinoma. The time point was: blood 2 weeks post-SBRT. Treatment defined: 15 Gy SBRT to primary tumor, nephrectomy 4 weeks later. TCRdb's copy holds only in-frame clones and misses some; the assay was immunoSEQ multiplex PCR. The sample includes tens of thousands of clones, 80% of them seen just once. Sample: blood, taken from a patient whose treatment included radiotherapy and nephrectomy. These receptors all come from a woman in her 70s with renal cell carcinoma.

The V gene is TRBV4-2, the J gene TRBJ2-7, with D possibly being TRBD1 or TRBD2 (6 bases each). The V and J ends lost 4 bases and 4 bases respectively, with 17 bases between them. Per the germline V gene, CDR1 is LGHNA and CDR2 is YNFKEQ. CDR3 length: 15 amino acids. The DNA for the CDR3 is TGTGCCAGCAGCCCGGGTCGGGGGCCCGGTTACGAGCAGTACTTC. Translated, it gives CASSPGRGPGYEQYF.

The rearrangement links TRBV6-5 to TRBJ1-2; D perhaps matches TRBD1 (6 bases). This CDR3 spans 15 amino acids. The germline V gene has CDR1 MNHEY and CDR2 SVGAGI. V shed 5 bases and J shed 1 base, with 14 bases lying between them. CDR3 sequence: CASSPGQTDNYGYTF. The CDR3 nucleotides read TGTGCCAGCAGTCCCGGACAGACCGATAACTATGGCTACACCTTC.

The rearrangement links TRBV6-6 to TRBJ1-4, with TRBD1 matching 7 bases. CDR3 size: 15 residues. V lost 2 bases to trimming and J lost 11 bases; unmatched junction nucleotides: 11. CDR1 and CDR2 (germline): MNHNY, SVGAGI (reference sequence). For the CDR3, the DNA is TGTGCCAGCAGTTACACGGGGACAGATGCAAATAAACTGTTTTTT. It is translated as CASSYTGTDANKLFF.

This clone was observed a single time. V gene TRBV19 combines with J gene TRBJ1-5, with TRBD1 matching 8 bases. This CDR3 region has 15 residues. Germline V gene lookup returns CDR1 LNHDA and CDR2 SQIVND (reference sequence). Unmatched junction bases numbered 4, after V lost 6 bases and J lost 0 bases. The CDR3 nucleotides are TGTGCCAGTAGCTGGGACAGGAATAGCAATCAGCCCCAGCATTTT. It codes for CASSWDRNSNQPQHF.

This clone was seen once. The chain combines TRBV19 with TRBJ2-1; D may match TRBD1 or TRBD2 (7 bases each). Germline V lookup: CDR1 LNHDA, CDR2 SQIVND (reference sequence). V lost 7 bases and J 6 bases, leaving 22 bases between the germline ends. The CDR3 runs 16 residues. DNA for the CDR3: TGTGCCAGTACCGATTGGGAGGGGGCAGGGGGCAATGAGCAGTTCTTC. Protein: CASTDWEGAGGNEQFF. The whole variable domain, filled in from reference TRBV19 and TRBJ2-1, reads DGGITQSPKYLFRKEGQNVTLSCEQNLNHDAMYWYRQDPGQGLRLIYYSQIVNDFQKGDIAEGYSVSREKKESFPLTVTSAQKNPTAFYLCASTDWEGAGGNEQFFGPGTRLTVL.

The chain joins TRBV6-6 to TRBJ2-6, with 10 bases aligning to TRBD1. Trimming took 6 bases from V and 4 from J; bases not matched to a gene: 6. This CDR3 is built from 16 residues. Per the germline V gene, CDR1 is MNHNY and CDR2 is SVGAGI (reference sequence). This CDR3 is CASRKRQGAGANVLTF. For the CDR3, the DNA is TGTGCCAGCAGGAAACGACAGGGGGCCGGGGCCAACGTCCTGACTTTC.

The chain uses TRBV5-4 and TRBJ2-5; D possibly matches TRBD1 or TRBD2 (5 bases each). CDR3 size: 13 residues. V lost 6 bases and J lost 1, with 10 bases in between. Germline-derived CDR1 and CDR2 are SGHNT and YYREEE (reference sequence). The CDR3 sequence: CASNSGSQETQYF. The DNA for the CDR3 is TGTGCCAGCAACTCAGGGAGCCAAGAGACCCAGTACTTC.